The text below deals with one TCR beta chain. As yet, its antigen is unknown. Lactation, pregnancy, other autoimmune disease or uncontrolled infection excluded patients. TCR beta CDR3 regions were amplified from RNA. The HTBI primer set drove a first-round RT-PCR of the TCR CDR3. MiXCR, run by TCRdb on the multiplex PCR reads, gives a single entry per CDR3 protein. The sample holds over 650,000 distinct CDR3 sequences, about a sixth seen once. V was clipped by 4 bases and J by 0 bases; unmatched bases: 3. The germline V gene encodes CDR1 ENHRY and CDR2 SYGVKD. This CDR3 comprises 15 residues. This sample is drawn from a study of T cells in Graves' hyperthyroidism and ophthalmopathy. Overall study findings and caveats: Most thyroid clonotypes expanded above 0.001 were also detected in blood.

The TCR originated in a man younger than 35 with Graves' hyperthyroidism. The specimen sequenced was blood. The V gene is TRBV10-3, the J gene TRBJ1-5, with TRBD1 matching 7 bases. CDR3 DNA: TGTGCCATCAGTGCGACAGGGTATAGCAATCAGCCCCAGCATTTT. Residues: CAISATGYSNQPQHF.